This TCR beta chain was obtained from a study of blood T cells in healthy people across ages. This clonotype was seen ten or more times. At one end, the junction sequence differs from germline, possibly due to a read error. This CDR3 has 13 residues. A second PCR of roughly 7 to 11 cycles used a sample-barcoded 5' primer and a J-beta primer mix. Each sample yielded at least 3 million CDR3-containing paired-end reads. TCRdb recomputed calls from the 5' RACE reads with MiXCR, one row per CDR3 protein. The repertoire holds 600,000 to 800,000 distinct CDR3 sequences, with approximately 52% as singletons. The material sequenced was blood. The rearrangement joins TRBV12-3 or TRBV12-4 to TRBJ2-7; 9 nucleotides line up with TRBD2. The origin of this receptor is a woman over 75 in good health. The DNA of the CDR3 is TGTGCCAGCAGTCTAGCGGGAATCTACGAGCAGTACTTC. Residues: CASSLAGIYEQYF.